This paragraph covers one T cell receptor (beta chain) sequence. The sample comes from a study of blood T cell repertoires in COVID-19. Germline V lookup: CDR1 SGDLS, CDR2 YYNGEE. The CDR3 extends over 14 amino acids. The V gene lost 0 bases and the J gene lost 0 bases, with 6 bases spanning the gap. Per the original methods: Estimation of nucleated cell counts relied on the amplification of reference gene primers. Libraries were prepared by immunoSEQ multiplex PCR; TCRdb keeps only in-frame clonotypes and omits some of them. That table gives V, J and clone size, and the DNA gave D and trimming. The table records about 320,000 clones, more than 90% of them present only once. Cohort 3 recovery required two negative PCRs, clearance, or symptom resolution.

The receptor's source is a man aged 60-69 years who had recovered from COVID-19. What was sequenced was PBMCs or T cells enriched from blood (not recorded which). This chain joins TRBV9 and TRBJ1-2; no clear D. CDR3 bases: TGTGCCAGCAGCGTAGATCCAACTAACTATGGCTACACCTTC. This encodes CASSVDPTNYGYTF. The full variable domain, with the rest looked up from reference TRBV9 and TRBJ1-2, is DSGVTQTPKHLITATGQRVTLRCSPRSGDLSVYWYQQSLDQGLQFLIQYYNGEERAKGNILERFSAQQFPDLHSELNLSSLELGDSALYFCASSVDPTNYGYTFGSGTRLTVV.